Listed here is a single T cell receptor (beta chain). The protocol was immunoSEQ multiplex PCR, while the TCRdb copy is restricted to in-frame clones and leaves out a portion. The profile shows approximately 77,000 clones, 80% of them singletons. The data are from a study of blood T cell repertoires in COVID-19. Germline V lookup: CDR1 SNHLY, CDR2 FYNNEI. This CDR3 region has 15 residues. Between the trimmed V and J ends, which lost 6 bases and 3 bases, there was a span of 12 bases. The sample consisted of peripheral blood. The TCR was taken from a woman in her 70s with acute or convalescent COVID-19. The chain combines TRBV2 with TRBJ1-6; D is undetermined. This CDR3 reads CASRGGRNYNSPLHF. The CDR3 coding sequence is TGTGCCAGCAGGGGCGGGCGGAACTATAATTCACCCCTCCACTTT. The full variable domain, with the rest looked up from reference TRBV2 and TRBJ1-6, is EPEVTQTPSHQVTQMGQEVILRCVPISNHLYFYWYRQILGQKVEFLVSFYNNEISEKSEIFDDQFSVERPDGSNFTLKIRSTKLEDSAMYFCASRGGRNYNSPLHFGNGTRLTVT.